Presented here are 5 T cell receptor beta chains from one specimen sequenced in a study of shared clonotypes between healthy human individuals. Measured with immunoSEQ multiplex PCR; TCRdb has only the in-frame clones, and not every one. The repertoire consists of 2 million to 3 million clones, with approximately 92% occurring once and the leading ten covering about 0.13%. The sample consisted of naive CD4+ T cells sorted from blood. Sample subset: CD45RA+ positively selected. The origin of the receptors is a young man in good health.

The genes are TRBV25-1 and TRBJ2-3, with TRBD1 as a possible D gene (5 bases). Per the germline V gene, CDR1 is MGHDK and CDR2 is SYGVNS. V lost 3 bases and J 4 bases, leaving 14 bases between the germline ends. CDR3 length: 15 amino acids. The CDR3 loop is CASSEDTRRADTQYF. The CDR3 DNA follows: TGTGCCAGCAGTGAGGACACCCGAAGGGCAGATACGCAGTATTTT.

V and J are TRBV29-1 and TRBJ1-1, with a possible D match to TRBD1 (5 bases). Germline V CDR1 and CDR2: SQVTM, ANQGSEA. The CDR3 consists of 13 residues. Trimming took 3 bases from V and 1 from J, leaving 9 bases between them. The CDR3 DNA follows: TGCAGCGTTGAGTACGGGGGGAACACTGAAGCTTTCTTT. Amino acid sequence: CSVEYGGNTEAFF.

The chain couples TRBV5-1 to TRBJ1-1; D possibly corresponds to TRBD1 (5 bases). From germline, CDR1 is SGHRS and CDR2 YFSETQ. Trimming removed 4 bases from V and 2 bases from J, with 18 bases in between. The CDR3 extends over 16 amino acids. In DNA, the CDR3 is TGCGCCAGCAGCGAGGAAACCGGGACCGATAACACTGAAGCTTTCTTT. As protein: CASSEETGTDNTEAFF.

The chain employs TRBV29-1 and TRBJ1-1; no clear D. The CDR3 is made up of 13 amino acids. CDR1 is SQVTM, CDR2 ANQGSEA, per germline. V lost 4 bases and J 0 bases, leaving 9 bases between the germline ends. The CDR3 DNA follows: TGCAGCGTTGCACTCCAAATGAACACTGAAGCTTTCTTT. Amino acids: CSVALQMNTEAFF.

In its sample, this clone was seen once. The genes are TRBV5-1 and TRBJ2-3; D unresolved. Germline V lookup: CDR1 SGHRS, CDR2 YFSETQ. The V and J ends lost 3 bases and 6 bases respectively, with 11 bases between them. CDR3 length: 13 residues. CDR3 coding DNA: TGCGCCAGCAGCTGGATATCCGGGGATACGCAGTATTTT. This encodes CASSWISGDTQYF.